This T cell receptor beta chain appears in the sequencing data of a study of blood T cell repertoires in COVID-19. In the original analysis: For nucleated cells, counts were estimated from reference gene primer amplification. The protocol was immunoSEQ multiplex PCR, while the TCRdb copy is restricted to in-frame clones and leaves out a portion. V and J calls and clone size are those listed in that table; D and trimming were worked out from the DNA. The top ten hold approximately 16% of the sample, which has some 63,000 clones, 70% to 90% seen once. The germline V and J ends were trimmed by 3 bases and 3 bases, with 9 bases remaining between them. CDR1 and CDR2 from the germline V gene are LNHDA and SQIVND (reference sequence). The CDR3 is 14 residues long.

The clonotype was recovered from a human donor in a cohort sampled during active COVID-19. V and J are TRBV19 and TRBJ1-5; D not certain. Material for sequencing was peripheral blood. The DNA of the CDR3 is TGTGCCAGTAGTATTCAGGCCCCCAATCAGCCCCAGCATTTT. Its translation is CASSIQAPNQPQHF.